These 7 T cell receptor beta chains originate from one sample sequenced in a study of T-cell memory formation after mild COVID-19. TCRdb reprocessed the 5' RACE reads with MiXCR, giving one entry per CDR3 protein. This sample has 540,000 or so distinct CDR3 sequences, with approximately 20% found just once. The sample taken for sequencing was PBMCs or a T cell subset sorted from them (not recorded which). These receptor sequences come from an adult woman who had mild COVID-19 (a few samples of this study predate the infection). Cell type and time point are not known.

This clonotype was seen more than once but under ten times. The CDR3 sequence is CANTPMGTVNTEAFF. CDR3 sequence (DNA): TGTGCCAACACCCCTATGGGGACCGTGAACACTGAAGCTTTCTTT. The chain has TRBV12-3 or TRBV12-4 and TRBJ1-1, with D perhaps TRBD1 (5 bases). V lost 10 bases, J lost 0 bases, and 18 bases lay in between. The CDR3 runs 15 residues.

The chain has TRBV12-3 or TRBV12-4 and TRBJ2-3, with 13 bases fitting TRBD2. J was trimmed by 5 bases and V by 3 bases; bases with no gene match: 2. The CDR3 runs to 15 residues. CDR3 residues: CASSLTSGGKDTQYF. The DNA of the CDR3 is TGTGCCAGCAGTTTGACTAGCGGGGGGAAAGATACGCAGTATTTT.

The V call is TRBV20-1, the J call TRBJ1-3; D remains unclear. The CDR3 is 17 amino acids. Between the trimmed V and J ends, which lost 1 base and 0 bases, there was a span of 16 bases. The germline V gene encodes CDR1 DFQATT and CDR2 SNEGSKA (reference sequence). The CDR3 sequence is CSARGVTRWASGNTIYF. For the CDR3, the DNA is TGCAGTGCTAGAGGAGTCACCCGGTGGGCCTCTGGAAACACCATATATTTT.

This clonotype was seen just once. This rearrangement joins TRBV6-5 to TRBJ2-5, with D possibly matching TRBD1 (7 bases). From germline, CDR1 is MNHEY and CDR2 SVGAGI. Trimming removed 6 bases from V and 5 bases from J, with 16 bases in between. The CDR3 runs 14 residues. The CDR3 coding sequence is TGTGCCAGCAGCCCGGAGGGGGCCGGGGAGACCCAGTACTTC. This encodes CASSPEGAGETQYF.

This clonotype was seen ten or more times. The J gene is TRBJ2-1, the V gene TRBV7-3, with 9 bases identical to TRBD2. The ends lost 5 bases at V and 6 bases at J; junction bases unmatched: 11. CDR3 length: 16 amino acids. Germline V gene data show CDR1 as SGHTA and CDR2 as FQGTGA. In nucleotides, the CDR3 is TGTGCCAGCAGCCTCAAGGGACTAGCAAGACCCAATGAGCAGTTCTTC. Residues: CASSLKGLARPNEQFF.

V usage is TRBV24-1 and J usage is TRBJ2-7, with D perhaps TRBD2 (5 bases). The germline V and J ends were trimmed by 2 bases and 4 bases, with 8 bases remaining between them. The CDR3 runs to 13 residues. Germline CDR1 reads KGHDR; CDR2 reads SFDVKD. DNA for the CDR3: TGTGCCACCAGTGATTCGGACTGGTACGAGCAGTACTTC. It codes for CATSDSDWYEQYF.

The chain uses TRBV7-7 and TRBJ2-7; TRBD1 aligns across 7 bases. V lost 2 bases and J lost 3; bases outside the gene matches: 7. Germline CDR1 is SSHAT and CDR2 is FNYEAQ (reference sequence). The CDR3 runs 15 residues. DNA of the CDR3: TGTGCCAGCAGCTTAAACTCGGGACAGAACTACGAGCAGTACTTC. This translates into CASSLNSGQNYEQYF. Drawing the rest from reference TRBV7-7 and TRBJ2-7, the complete variable domain is GAGVSQSPRYKVTKRGQDVTLRCDPISSHATLYWYQQALGQGPEFLTYFNYEAQPDKSGLPSDRFSAERPEGSISTLTIQRTEQRDSAMYRCASSLNSGQNYEQYFGPGTRLTVT.